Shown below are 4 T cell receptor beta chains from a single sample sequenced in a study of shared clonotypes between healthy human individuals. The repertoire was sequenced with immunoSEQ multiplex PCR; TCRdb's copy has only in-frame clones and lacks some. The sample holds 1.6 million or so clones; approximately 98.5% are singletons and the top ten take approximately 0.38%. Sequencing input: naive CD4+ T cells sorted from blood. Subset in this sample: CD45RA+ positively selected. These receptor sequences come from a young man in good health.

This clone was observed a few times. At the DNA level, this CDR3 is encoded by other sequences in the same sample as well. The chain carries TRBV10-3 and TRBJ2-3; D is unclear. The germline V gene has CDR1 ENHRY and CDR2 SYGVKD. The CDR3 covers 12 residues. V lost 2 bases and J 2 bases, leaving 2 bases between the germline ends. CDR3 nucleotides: TGTGCCATCAGTGAGAACACAGATACGCAGTATTTT. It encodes CAISENTDTQYF.

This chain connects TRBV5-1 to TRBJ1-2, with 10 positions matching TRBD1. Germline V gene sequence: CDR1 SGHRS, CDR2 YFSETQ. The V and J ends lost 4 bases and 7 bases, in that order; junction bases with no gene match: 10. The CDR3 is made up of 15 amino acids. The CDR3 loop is CASSMMTGGKGGYTF. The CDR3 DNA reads TGCGCCAGCAGCATGATGACAGGGGGCAAGGGTGGCTACACCTTC.

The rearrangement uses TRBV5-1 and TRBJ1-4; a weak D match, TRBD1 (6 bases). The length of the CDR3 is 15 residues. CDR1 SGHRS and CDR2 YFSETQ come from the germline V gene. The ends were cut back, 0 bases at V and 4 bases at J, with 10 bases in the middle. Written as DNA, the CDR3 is TGCGCCAGCAGCTTGGGGACAGTGTTTAATGAAAAACTGTTTTTT. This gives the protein CASSLGTVFNEKLFF.

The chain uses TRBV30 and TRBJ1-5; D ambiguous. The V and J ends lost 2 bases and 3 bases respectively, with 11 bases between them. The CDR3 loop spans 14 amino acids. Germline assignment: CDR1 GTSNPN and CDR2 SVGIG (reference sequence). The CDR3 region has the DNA TGTGCCTGGAGTCGGGCAATCTCCAATCAGCCCCAGCATTTT. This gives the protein CAWSRAISNQPQHF. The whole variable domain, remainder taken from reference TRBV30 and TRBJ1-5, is SQTIHQWPATLVQPVGSPLSLECTVEGTSNPNLYWYRQAAGRGLQLLFYSVGIGQISSEVPQNLSASRPQDRQFILSSKKLLLSDSGFYLCAWSRAISNQPQHFGDGTRLSIL.